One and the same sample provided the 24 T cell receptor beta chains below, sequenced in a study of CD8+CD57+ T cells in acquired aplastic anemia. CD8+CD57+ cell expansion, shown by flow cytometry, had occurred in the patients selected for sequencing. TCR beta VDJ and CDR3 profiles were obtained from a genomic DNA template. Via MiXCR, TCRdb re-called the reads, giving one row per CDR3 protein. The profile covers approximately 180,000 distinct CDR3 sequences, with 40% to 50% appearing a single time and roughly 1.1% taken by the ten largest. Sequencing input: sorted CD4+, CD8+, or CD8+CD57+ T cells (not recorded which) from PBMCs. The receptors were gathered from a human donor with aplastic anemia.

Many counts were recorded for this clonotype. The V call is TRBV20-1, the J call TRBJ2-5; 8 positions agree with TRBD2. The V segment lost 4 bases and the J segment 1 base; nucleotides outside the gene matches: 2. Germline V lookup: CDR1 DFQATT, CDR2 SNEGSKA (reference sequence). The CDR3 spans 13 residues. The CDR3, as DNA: TGCAGTGCTAACCGGGGGGGCCAAGAGACCCAGTACTTC. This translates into CSANRGGQETQYF.

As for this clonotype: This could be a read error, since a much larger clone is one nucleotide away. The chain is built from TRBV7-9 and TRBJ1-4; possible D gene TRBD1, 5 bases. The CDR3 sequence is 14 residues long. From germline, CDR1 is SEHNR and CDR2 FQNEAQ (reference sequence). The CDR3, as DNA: TGTGCCAGCAGCTTGGCCGGGGGGAATGGAAAACTGTTTTTT. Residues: CASSLAGGNGKLFF.

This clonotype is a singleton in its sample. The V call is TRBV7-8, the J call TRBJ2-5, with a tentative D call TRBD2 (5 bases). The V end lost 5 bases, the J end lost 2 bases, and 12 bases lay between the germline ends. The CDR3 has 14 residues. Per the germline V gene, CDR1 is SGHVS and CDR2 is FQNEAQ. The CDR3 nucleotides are TGTGCCAGCAGCCCACGGACTCAACAAGAGACCCAGTACTTC. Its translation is CASSPRTQQETQYF. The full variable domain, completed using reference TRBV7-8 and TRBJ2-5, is GAGVSQSPRYKVAKRGQDVALRCDPISGHVSLFWYQQALGQGPEFLTYFQNEAQLDKSGLPSDRFFAERPEGSVSTLKIQRTQQEDSAVYLCASSPRTQQETQYFGPGTRLLVL.

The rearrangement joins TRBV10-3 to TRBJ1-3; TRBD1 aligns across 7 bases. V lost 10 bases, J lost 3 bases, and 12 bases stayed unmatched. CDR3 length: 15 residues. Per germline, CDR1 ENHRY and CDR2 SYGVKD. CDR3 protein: CASAEGGADGNTIYF. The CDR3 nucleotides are TGTGCCAGCGCGGAAGGGGGCGCGGATGGAAACACCATATATTTT.

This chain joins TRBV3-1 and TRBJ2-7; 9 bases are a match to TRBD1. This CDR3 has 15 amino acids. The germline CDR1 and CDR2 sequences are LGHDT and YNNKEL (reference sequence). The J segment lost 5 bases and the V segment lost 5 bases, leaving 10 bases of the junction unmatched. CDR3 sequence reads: CASSSTGTGFHEQYF. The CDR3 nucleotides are TGTGCCAGCAGCTCAACCGGGACAGGGTTCCACGAGCAGTACTTC.

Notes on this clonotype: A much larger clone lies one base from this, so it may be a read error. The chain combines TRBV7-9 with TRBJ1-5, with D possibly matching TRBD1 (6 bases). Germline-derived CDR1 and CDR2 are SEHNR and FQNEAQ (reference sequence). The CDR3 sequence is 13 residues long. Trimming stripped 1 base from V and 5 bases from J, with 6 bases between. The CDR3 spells CASSLGQDQPQHF. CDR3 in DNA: TGTGCCAGCAGCTTAGGACAGGATCAGCCCCAGCATTTT.

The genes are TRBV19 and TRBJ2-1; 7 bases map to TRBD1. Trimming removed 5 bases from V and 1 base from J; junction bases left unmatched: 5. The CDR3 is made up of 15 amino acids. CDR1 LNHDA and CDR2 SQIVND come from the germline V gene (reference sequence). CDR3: CASSPTGVSYNEQFF. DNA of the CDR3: TGTGCCAGTAGTCCAACAGGGGTGTCCTACAATGAGCAGTTCTTC.

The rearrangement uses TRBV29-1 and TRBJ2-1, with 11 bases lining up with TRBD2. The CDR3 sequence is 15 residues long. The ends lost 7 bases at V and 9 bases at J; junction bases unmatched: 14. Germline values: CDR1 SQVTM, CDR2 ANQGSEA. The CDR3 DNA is TGCAGCGGCCCCGGGGGACTAGCGGACGCCCTTGAGCAGTTCTTC. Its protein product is CSGPGGLADALEQFF.

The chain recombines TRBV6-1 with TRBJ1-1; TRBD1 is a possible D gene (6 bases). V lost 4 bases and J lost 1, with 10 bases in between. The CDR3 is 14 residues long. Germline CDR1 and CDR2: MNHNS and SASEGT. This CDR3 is CASSARDKNTEAFF. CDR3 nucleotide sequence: TGTGCCAGCAGTGCCCGGGACAAGAACACTGAAGCTTTCTTT.

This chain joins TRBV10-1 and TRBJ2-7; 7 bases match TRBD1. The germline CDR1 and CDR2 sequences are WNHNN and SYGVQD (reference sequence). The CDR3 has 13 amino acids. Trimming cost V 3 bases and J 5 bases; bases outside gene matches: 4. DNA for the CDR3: TGCGCCAGCAGTGACAGGGGGACCCACGAGCAGTACTTC. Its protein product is CASSDRGTHEQYF.

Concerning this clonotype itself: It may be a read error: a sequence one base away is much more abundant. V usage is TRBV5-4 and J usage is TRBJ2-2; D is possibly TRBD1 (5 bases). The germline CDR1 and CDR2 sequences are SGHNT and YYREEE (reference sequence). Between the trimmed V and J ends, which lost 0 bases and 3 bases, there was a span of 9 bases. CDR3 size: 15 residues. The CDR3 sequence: CASSLETVYTGELFF. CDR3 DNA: TGTGCCAGCAGCTTGGAGACAGTGTACACCGGGGAGCTGTTTTTT.

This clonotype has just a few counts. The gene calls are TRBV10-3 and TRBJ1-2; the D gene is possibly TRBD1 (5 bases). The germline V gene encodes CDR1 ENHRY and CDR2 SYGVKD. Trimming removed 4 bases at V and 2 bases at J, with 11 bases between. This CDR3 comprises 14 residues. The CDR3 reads CAISGSRGNYGYTF. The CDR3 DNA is TGTGCCATCAGTGGCTCTCGGGGGAACTATGGCTACACCTTC.

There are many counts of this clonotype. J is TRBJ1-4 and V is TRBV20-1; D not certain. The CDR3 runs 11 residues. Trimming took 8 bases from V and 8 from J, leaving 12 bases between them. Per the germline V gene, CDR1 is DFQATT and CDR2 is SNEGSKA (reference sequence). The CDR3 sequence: CSSRTREKLFF. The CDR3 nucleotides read TGCAGTTCAAGGACGAGGGAAAAACTGTTTTTT.

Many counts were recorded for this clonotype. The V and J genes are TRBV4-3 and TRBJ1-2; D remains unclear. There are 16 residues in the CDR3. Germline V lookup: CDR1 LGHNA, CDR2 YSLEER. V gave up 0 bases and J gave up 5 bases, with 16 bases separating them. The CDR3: CASSQDPEVGIYGYTF. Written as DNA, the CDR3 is TGCGCCAGCAGCCAAGATCCCGAGGTCGGGATATATGGCTACACCTTC.

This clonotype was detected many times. CDR3 sequence: CASRAGTAVSYEQYF. The CDR3 nucleotides read TGTGCCAGCAGAGCTGGGACGGCCGTCTCCTACGAGCAGTACTTC. The chain recombines TRBV2 with TRBJ2-7; tentatively, D is TRBD1 or TRBD2 (5 bases each). The CDR3 sequence is 15 residues long. Trimming removed 6 bases at V and 0 bases at J, with 15 bases between. Per germline, CDR1 SNHLY and CDR2 FYNNEI.

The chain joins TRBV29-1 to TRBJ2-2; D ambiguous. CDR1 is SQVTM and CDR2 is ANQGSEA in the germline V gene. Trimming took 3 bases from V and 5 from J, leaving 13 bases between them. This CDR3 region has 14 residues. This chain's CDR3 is CSVEYRVGTGELFF. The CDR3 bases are TGCAGCGTTGAGTATAGGGTGGGAACCGGGGAGCTGTTTTTT.

The CDR3 DNA sequence: TGTGCCAGCAGCGACGCCGGGACAGCTTATGGAAACACCATATATTTT. Translation gives CASSDAGTAYGNTIYF. This rearrangement joins TRBV7-8 to TRBJ1-3; 7 bases align to TRBD1. This CDR3 spans 16 amino acids. Germline values: CDR1 SGHVS, CDR2 FQNEAQ. Trimming at V came to 5 bases and at J to 3 bases, leaving 10 bases not matched to a gene.

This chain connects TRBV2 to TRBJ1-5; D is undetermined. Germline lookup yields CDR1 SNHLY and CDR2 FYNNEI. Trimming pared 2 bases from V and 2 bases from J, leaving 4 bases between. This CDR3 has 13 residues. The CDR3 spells CASSEMGNQPQHF. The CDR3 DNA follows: TGTGCCAGCAGTGAAATGGGCAATCAGCCCCAGCATTTT.

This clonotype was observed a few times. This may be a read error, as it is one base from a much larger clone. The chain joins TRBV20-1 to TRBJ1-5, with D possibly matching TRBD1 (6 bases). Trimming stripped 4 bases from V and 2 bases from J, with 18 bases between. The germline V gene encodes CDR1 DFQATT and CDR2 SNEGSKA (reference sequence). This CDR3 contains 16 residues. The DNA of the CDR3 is TGCAGTGCTATCCTAGGGGGAGTCGGCGGCAATCAGCCCCAGCATTTT. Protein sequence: CSAILGGVGGNQPQHF.

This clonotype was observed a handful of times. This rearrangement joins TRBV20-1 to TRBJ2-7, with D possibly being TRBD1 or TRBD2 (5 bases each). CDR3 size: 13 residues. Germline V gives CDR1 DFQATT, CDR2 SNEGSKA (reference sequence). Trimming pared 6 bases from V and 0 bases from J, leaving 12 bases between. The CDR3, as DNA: TGCAGTGCCGTTGGGACGGACTCCTACGAGCAGTACTTC. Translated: CSAVGTDSYEQYF.

CDR3 amino acids: CATSSPRQGNSPLHF. The CDR3 nucleotides read TGTGCCACCAGCAGCCCCCGACAGGGGAATTCACCCCTCCACTTT. The chain combines TRBV15 with TRBJ1-6; 8 bases agree with TRBD1. The germline CDR1 and CDR2 sequences are LNHNV and YYDKDF (reference sequence). This CDR3 comprises 15 residues. With 3 bases clipped from V and 7 bases from J, the junction kept 5 bases outside the gene matches.

The CDR3 nucleotides read TGTGCCAGCAGCGTAAAGAGCTCTGGGGCCAACGTCCTGACTTTC. Encoded protein: CASSVKSSGANVLTF. The chain employs TRBV5-8 and TRBJ2-6; no firm D call. Trimming stripped 4 bases from V and 0 bases from J, with 8 bases between. Germline CDR1 is SGHTS and CDR2 is YDEGEE. The CDR3 extends over 15 amino acids.

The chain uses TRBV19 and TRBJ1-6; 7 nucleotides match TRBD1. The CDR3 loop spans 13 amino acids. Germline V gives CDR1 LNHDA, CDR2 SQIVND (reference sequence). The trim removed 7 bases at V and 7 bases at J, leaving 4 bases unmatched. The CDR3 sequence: CASKAGGNSPLHF. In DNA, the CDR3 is TGTGCCAGTAAGGCAGGGGGGAATTCACCCCTCCACTTT.

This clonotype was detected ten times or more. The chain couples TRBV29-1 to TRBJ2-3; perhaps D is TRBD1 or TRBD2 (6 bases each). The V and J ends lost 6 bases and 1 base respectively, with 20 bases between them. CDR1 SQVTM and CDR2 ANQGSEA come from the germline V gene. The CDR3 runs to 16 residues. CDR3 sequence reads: CSVPLGWGAGTDTQYF. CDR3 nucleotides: TGCAGCGTCCCCCTCGGGTGGGGGGCAGGCACAGATACGCAGTATTTT.